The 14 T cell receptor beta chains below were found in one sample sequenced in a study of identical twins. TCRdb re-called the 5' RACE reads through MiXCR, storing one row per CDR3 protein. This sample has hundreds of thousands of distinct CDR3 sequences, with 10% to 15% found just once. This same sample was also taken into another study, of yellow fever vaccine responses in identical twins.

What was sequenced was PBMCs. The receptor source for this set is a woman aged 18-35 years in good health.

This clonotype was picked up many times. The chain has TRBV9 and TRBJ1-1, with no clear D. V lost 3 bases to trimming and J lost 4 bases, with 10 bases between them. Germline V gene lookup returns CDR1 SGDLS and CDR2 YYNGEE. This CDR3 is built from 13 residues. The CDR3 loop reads CASSAVVGTEAFF. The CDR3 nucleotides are TGTGCCAGCAGCGCGGTTGTAGGCACTGAAGCTTTCTTT.

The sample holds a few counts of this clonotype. The CDR3 loop reads CASSPDSENYGYTF. Here the CDR3 DNA reads TGTGCCAGCTCACCAGATTCAGAGAACTATGGCTACACCTTC. The chain uses TRBV18 and TRBJ1-2, with no clear D. The CDR3 runs to 14 residues. Germline V gene data show CDR1 as KGHSH and CDR2 as LQKENI. V was cut by 2 bases and J by 2 bases, with 9 bases left in between.

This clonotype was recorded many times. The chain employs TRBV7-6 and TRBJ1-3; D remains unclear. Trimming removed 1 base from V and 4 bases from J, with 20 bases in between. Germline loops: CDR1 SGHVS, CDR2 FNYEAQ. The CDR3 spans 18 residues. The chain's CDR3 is CASSLDPQRMGTGNTIYF. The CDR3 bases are TGTGCCAGCAGCTTAGACCCTCAGCGGATGGGTACCGGAAACACCATATATTTT.

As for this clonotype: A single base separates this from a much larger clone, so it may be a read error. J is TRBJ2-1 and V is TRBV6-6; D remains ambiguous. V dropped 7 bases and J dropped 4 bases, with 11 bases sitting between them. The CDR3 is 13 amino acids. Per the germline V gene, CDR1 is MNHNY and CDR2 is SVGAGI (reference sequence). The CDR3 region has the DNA TGTGCCAGCACCCCCCAGGTTTACAATGAGCAGTTCTTC. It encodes CASTPQVYNEQFF.

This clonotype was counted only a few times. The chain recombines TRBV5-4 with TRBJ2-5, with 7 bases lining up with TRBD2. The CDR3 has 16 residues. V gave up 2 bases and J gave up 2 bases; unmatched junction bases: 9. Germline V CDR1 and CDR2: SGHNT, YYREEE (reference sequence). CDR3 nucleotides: TGTGCCAGCAGCTTTAACGGGAGGACGGAACAAGAGACCCAGTACTTC. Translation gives CASSFNGRTEQETQYF. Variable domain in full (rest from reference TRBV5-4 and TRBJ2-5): ETGVTQSPTHLIKTRGQQVTLRCSSQSGHNTVSWYQQALGQGPQFIFQYYREEENGRGNFPPRFSGLQFPNYSSELNVNALELDDSALYLCASSFNGRTEQETQYFGPGTRLLVL.

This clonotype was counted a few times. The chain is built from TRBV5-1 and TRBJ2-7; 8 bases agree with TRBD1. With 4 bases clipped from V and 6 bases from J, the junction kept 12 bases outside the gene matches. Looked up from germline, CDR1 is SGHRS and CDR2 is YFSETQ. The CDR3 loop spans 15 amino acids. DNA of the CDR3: TGCGCCAGCAGCCCAGGACAGGGTCGGGAATTCGAGCAGTACGTC. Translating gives CASSPGQGREFEQYV.

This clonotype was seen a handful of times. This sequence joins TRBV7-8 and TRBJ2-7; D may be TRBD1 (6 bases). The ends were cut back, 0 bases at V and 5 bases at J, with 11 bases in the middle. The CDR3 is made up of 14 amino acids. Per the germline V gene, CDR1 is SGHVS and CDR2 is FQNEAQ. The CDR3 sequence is CASSLAGTSHEQYV. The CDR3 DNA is TGTGCCAGCAGCTTAGCGGGGACATCCCACGAGCAGTACGTC.

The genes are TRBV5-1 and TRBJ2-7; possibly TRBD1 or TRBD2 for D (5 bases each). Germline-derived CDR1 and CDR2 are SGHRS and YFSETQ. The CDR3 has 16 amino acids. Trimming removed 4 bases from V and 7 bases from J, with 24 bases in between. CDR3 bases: TGCGCCAGCAGCCAGCTCCCGGGACGGACATACGGGGAGCAGTACTTC. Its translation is CASSQLPGRTYGEQYF.

The CDR3 nucleotides read TGTGCCAGCAGCTTGTCCGGGACAGGCCTTGGGGAGACCCAGTACTTC. This translates into CASSLSGTGLGETQYF. The rearrangement joins TRBV5-5 to TRBJ2-5, with 8 bases identical to TRBD1. In germline, CDR1 is SGHKS, CDR2 YYEKEE (reference sequence). The CDR3 has 16 amino acids. After removal of 1 base from V and 5 bases from J, the junction contained 10 bases not matched to a gene.

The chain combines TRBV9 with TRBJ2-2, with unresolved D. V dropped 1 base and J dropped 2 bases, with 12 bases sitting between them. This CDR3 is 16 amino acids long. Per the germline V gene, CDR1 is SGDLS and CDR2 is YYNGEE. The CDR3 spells CASSVLGGANTGELFF. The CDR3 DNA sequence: TGTGCCAGCAGCGTACTTGGCGGAGCTAACACCGGGGAGCTGTTTTTT. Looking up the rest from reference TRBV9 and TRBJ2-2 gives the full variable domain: DSGVTQTPKHLITATGQRVTLRCSPRSGDLSVYWYQQSLDQGLQFLIQYYNGEERAKGNILERFSAQQFPDLHSELNLSSLELGDSALYFCASSVLGGANTGELFFGEGSRLTVL.

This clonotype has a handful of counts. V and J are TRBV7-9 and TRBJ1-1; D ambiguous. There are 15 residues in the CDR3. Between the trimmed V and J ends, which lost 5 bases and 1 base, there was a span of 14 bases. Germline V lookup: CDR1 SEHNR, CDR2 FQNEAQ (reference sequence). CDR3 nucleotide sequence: TGTGCCAGCAGCCCGTCAGAGGGTGGGAACACTGAAGCTTTCTTT. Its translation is CASSPSEGGNTEAFF.

CDR3 protein: CASRDRGKNTEAFF. CDR3 sequence (DNA): TGTGCCAGCAGGGACAGGGGGAAGAACACTGAAGCTTTCTTT. This chain connects TRBV6-1 to TRBJ1-1, with 10 bases fitting TRBD1. The CDR3 has 14 amino acids. Germline assignment: CDR1 MNHNS and CDR2 SASEGT. V gave up 6 bases and J gave up 1 base; unmatched junction bases: 2.

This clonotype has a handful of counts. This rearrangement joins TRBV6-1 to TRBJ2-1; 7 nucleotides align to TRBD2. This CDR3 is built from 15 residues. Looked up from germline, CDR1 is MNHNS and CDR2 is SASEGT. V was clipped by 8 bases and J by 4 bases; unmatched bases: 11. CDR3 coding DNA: TGTGCCAGCTGTGTGGCGGGAGCGGGGTACAATGAGCAGTTCTTC. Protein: CASCVAGAGYNEQFF.

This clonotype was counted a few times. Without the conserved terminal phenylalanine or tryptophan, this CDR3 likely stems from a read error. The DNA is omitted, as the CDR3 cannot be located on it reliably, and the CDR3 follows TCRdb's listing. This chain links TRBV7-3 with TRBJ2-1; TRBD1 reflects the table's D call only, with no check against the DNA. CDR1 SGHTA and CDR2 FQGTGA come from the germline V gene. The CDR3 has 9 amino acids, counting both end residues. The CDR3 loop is CANPPGRTI.